The 31 T cell receptor beta chains given below trace back to one sample, sequenced in a study of T cell changes during pregnancy in multiple sclerosis. Assay used: immunoSEQ multiplex PCR; TCRdb lists only in-frame clones, some missing. Of about 40,000 clones listed, roughly nine tenths were seen once; the top ten hold under 15%. Source: CD8+ T cells from peripheral blood mononuclear cells, taken in the first trimester of pregnancy. The receptors derive from a female donor with multiple sclerosis, enrolled in a pregnancy study.

The J gene is TRBJ1-1, the V gene TRBV6-1, with 9 bases matching TRBD1. This CDR3 comprises 14 residues. The trim removed 7 bases at V and 6 bases at J, leaving 9 bases unmatched. CDR1 is MNHNS, CDR2 SASEGT, per germline. The CDR3 DNA follows: TGTGCCAGCAATTCAAAGGGACAGGGACCTGAAGCTTTCTTT. It codes for CASNSKGQGPEAFF.

The chain combines TRBV7-9 with TRBJ2-2, with D tentatively TRBD1 (6 bases). The CDR3 loop spans 15 amino acids. Germline V gene lookup returns CDR1 SEHNR and CDR2 FQNEAQ (reference sequence). V lost 3 bases to trimming and J lost 7 bases, with 15 bases between them. The CDR3 nucleotides are TGTGCCAGCAGCTTTTTTGTCTCAGGGGACGGGGAGCTGTTTTTT. This encodes CASSFFVSGDGELFF. The variable domain in full, completed from reference TRBV7-9 and TRBJ2-2, reads DTGVSQNPRHKITKRGQNVTFRCDPISEHNRLYWYRQTLGQGPEFLTYFQNEAQLEKSRLLSDRFSAERPKGSFSTLEIQRTEQGDSAMYLCASSFFVSGDGELFFGEGSRLTVL.

V usage is TRBV1 and J usage is TRBJ2-4; TRBD2 reflects the table's D call only, with no check against the DNA. TRBV1 is shown as a pseudogene. The CDR3 length is 18 residues. The CDR3 sequence: CTSSHLRIYLRAKNIQYF. The DNA of the CDR3 is TGCACCAGCAGCCACCTAAGGATCTACCTGAGGGCCAAAAACATTCAGTACTTC.

The CDR3: CASSPSDSPNYGYTF. Here the CDR3 DNA reads TGTGCCAGCAGCCCTAGTGACAGTCCTAACTATGGCTACACCTTC. J is TRBJ1-2 and V is TRBV7-3; D is possibly TRBD1 (5 bases). Deletions cut 5 bases from V and 0 bases from J, with 13 bases between. CDR1 is SGHTA and CDR2 is FQGTGA in the germline V gene. The CDR3 is 15 amino acids.

The rearrangement links TRBV5-5 to TRBJ2-1; TRBD1 aligns across 7 bases. Trimming at V came to 0 bases and at J to 1 base, leaving 7 bases not matched to a gene. This CDR3 has 17 amino acids. Germline assignment: CDR1 SGHKS and CDR2 YYEKEE (reference sequence). The CDR3 reads CASSLGRTGSSYNEQFF. The CDR3 region has the DNA TGTGCCAGCAGCTTGGGGCGGACAGGCTCATCCTACAATGAGCAGTTCTTC.

The chain recombines TRBV5-6 with TRBJ1-2; 7 nucleotides line up with TRBD1. V was pared by 4 bases and J by 4 bases, with 7 bases of the junction left unmatched. Germline V gene lookup returns CDR1 SGHDT and CDR2 YYEEEE. The CDR3 has 14 amino acids. The CDR3 region is CASSEGTVVYGYTF. CDR3 sequence (DNA): TGTGCCAGCAGCGAAGGGACAGTAGTCTATGGCTACACCTTC. The full variable domain, its missing parts supplied by reference TRBV5-6 and TRBJ1-2, is DAGVTQSPTHLIKTRGQQVTLRCSPKSGHDTVSWYQQALGQGPQFIFQYYEEEERQRGNFPDRFSGHQFPNYSSELNVNALLLGDSALYLCASSEGTVVYGYTFGSGTRLTVV.

This chain uses TRBV27 with TRBJ1-5; TRBD1 might be the D (5 bases). V was trimmed by 4 bases and J by 3 bases, leaving 10 bases between them. The CDR3 is made up of 14 amino acids. From germline, CDR1 is MNHEY and CDR2 SMNVEV (reference sequence). CDR3 protein: CASSWGRANQPQHF. In DNA, the CDR3 is TGTGCCAGCAGTTGGGGCAGGGCCAATCAGCCCCAGCATTTT.

V and J are TRBV7-2 and TRBJ1-1; unclear D gene. CDR1 is SGHTA, CDR2 FQGNSA, per germline. CDR3 length: 13 amino acids. Trimming took 5 bases from V and 5 from J, leaving 12 bases between them. In nucleotides, the CDR3 is TGTGCCAGCAGCGTAACAACGGGGACTGAAGCTTTCTTT. It encodes CASSVTTGTEAFF.

The chain joins TRBV10-1 to TRBJ1-1; 12 bases fit TRBD1. Trimming removed 8 bases from V and 4 bases from J; junction bases left unmatched: 17. Germline-derived CDR1 and CDR2 are WNHNN and SYGVQD (reference sequence). This CDR3 has 18 residues. CDR3 amino acids: CASAQSGTGGSKFTEAFF. The CDR3 DNA follows: TGCGCCAGCGCCCAAAGCGGGACAGGGGGCAGTAAGTTCACTGAAGCTTTCTTT.

The chain joins TRBV6-4 to TRBJ2-1, with a weak D call TRBD1 (5 bases). The germline gives CDR1 MRHNA, CDR2 SNTAGT. V shed 2 bases and J shed 2 bases, with 10 bases lying between them. This CDR3 has 15 residues. Here the CDR3 reads CASSDRGGPYNEQFF. The CDR3, as DNA: TGTGCCAGCAGTGACAGGGGCGGCCCCTACAATGAGCAGTTCTTC.

The V call is TRBV10-3, the J call TRBJ2-7; TRBD1 aligns across 8 bases. The trim removed 7 bases at V and 0 bases at J, leaving 5 bases unmatched. Germline V gives CDR1 ENHRY, CDR2 SYGVKD. CDR3 length: 14 amino acids. CDR3 coding DNA: TGTGCCATCACCGAGACAGGGGACTCCTACGAGCAGTACTTC. Protein sequence: CAITETGDSYEQYF.

This rearrangement joins TRBV9 to TRBJ1-1; D remains unclear. V was trimmed by 4 bases and J by 8 bases, leaving 15 bases between them. Germline CDR1 reads SGDLS; CDR2 reads YYNGEE. The CDR3 runs 13 residues. The CDR3 spells CASSPLTGSEAFF. In DNA, the CDR3 is TGTGCCAGCAGCCCCTTAACGGGGTCCGAAGCTTTCTTT.

The rearrangement uses TRBV27 and TRBJ1-2; tentative D call: TRBD1 (5 bases). This CDR3 region has 16 residues. The V gene's germline CDR1 is MNHEY and CDR2 SMNVEV (reference sequence). The V end was cut by 11 bases, the J end by 0 bases, with 22 bases between. The CDR3 is CASSALDSLANYGYTF. In DNA, the CDR3 is TGTGCCTCTAGTGCACTCGACAGCCTAGCTAACTATGGCTACACCTTC.

The rearrangement links TRBV5-1 to TRBJ2-3, with 9 nucleotides matching TRBD2. The CDR3 is 17 residues long. Unmatched junction bases numbered 7, after V lost 0 bases and J lost 2 bases. Germline V CDR1 and CDR2: SGHRS, YFSETQ. Written as DNA, the CDR3 is TGCGCCAGCAGCTTGGTAATAGCGGGGGATCACACAGATACGCAGTATTTT. It is translated as CASSLVIAGDHTDTQYF.

This sequence joins TRBV6-1 and TRBJ1-1; tentatively, D is TRBD1 (5 bases). This CDR3 contains 15 residues. Trimming pared 2 bases from V and 6 bases from J, leaving 16 bases between. Germline CDR1 reads MNHNS; CDR2 reads SASEGT. CDR3 DNA: TGTGCCAGCAGTGAAACCAGGGTAGGGTGGGCTGAAGCTTTCTTT. It specifies CASSETRVGWAEAFF.

This clone has only one observation. This rearrangement joins TRBV2 to TRBJ2-7, with 8 bases that match TRBD2. Germline V gene lookup returns CDR1 SNHLY and CDR2 FYNNEI. The ends lost 4 bases at V and 2 bases at J; junction bases unmatched: 7. This CDR3 contains 15 residues. CDR3 sequence (DNA): TGTGCCAGCAGTGTGGGCGGGGGGTTTACCTACGAGCAGTACTTC. Translating gives CASSVGGGFTYEQYF.

This clone was picked up one time. The genes are TRBV29-1 and TRBJ1-5; a possible D gene is TRBD1 (5 bases). V lost 6 bases and J 5 bases, leaving 11 bases between the germline ends. The CDR3 contains 12 residues. Germline CDR1 SQVTM, CDR2 ANQGSEA. CDR3 nucleotides: TGCAGCGTAAGAGACAGAGATCAGCCCCAGCATTTT. It yields the protein CSVRDRDQPQHF.

CDR3 amino acids: CASSSGRTGTINEQFF. In nucleotides, the CDR3 is TGCGCCAGCAGCTCGGGTCGGACAGGGACGATCAATGAGCAGTTCTTC. This rearrangement joins TRBV5-1 to TRBJ2-1; 8 nucleotides match TRBD1. The germline CDR1 and CDR2 sequences are SGHRS and YFSETQ. After removal of 3 bases from V and 6 bases from J, the junction contained 11 bases not matched to a gene. The CDR3 is made up of 16 amino acids.

The gene calls are TRBV7-9 and TRBJ2-3, with 7 bases matching TRBD1. The germline gives CDR1 SEHNR, CDR2 FQNEAQ (reference sequence). CDR3 size: 12 residues. The V gene end was trimmed by 9 bases and the J gene end by 4 bases; junction bases not matched to a gene: 4. CDR3 sequence (DNA): TGTGCCAGAGGGGGCTCAGCAGATACGCAGTATTTT. Encoded protein: CARGGSADTQYF.

The rearrangement joins TRBV19 to TRBJ1-1; 9 bases agree with TRBD1. CDR3 length: 15 amino acids. V lost 8 bases and J lost 1; bases outside the gene matches: 8. Germline V gene lookup returns CDR1 LNHDA and CDR2 SQIVND (reference sequence). CDR3 sequence reads: CASQWGDRENTEAFF. In nucleotides, the CDR3 is TGTGCCAGTCAATGGGGGGACAGGGAGAACACTGAAGCTTTCTTT.

The chain recombines TRBV7-3 with TRBJ2-1, with a possible D match to TRBD2 (5 bases). There are 13 residues in the CDR3. Trimming left V 4 bases short and J 5 bases short, with 9 bases between. The germline V gene encodes CDR1 SGHTA and CDR2 FQGTGA. CDR3 loop: CASSYLGDNEQFF. The CDR3 DNA reads as TGTGCCAGCAGCTACCTCGGGGACAATGAGCAGTTCTTC. The variable domain in full, completed from reference TRBV7-3 and TRBJ2-1, reads GAGVSQTPSNKVTEKGKYVELRCDPISGHTALYWYRQSLGQGPEFLIYFQGTGAADDSGLPNDRFFAVRPEGSVSTLKIQRTERGDSAVYLCASSYLGDNEQFFGPGTRLTVL.

The rearrangement joins TRBV2 to TRBJ1-3; the match to TRBD1 covers 9 bases. The CDR3 loop spans 15 amino acids. The germline CDR1 and CDR2 sequences are SNHLY and FYNNEI. V gave up 6 bases and J gave up 0 bases; unmatched junction bases: 3. The CDR3 sequence: CASSRQGDSGNTIYF. As DNA, the CDR3 is TGTGCCAGCAGCCGACAGGGGGACTCTGGAAACACCATATATTTT.

This chain connects TRBV4-2 to TRBJ1-1, with 7 bases aligning to TRBD1. The CDR3 runs 16 residues. Trimming at V came to 2 bases and at J to 2 bases, leaving 8 bases not matched to a gene. Germline CDR1 and CDR2: LGHNA and YNFKEQ. The CDR3 is CASSQPETGANTEAFF. In DNA, the CDR3 is TGTGCCAGCAGCCAACCCGAAACAGGGGCAAACACTGAAGCTTTCTTT.

The chain employs TRBV2 and TRBJ2-3; D is possibly TRBD2 (6 bases). V shed 0 bases and J shed 6 bases, with 19 bases lying between them. Germline lookup yields CDR1 SNHLY and CDR2 FYNNEI. This CDR3 is 17 amino acids long. In nucleotides, the CDR3 is TGTGCCAGCAGTGAAGCGCCCGGCAGGAAGGACTATGATACGCAGTATTTT. This sequence encodes CASSEAPGRKDYDTQYF.

Points on this clone: One junction end does not reproduce the germline sequence, and a read error may be involved. The chain carries TRBV15 and TRBJ2-5; TRBD2 is a possible D gene (6 bases). CDR3 length equals 15 residues. Germline CDR1 reads LNHNV; CDR2 reads YYDKDF (reference sequence). The CDR3 loop reads CATSRGDSNWETQYF. The CDR3 coding sequence is TGCGCCACCAGCAGAGGGGACTCCAATTGGGAGACCCAGTACTTC.

J is TRBJ1-3 and V is TRBV7-6; D is perhaps TRBD1 (5 bases). The CDR3 length is 16 residues. V was clipped by 5 bases and J by 4 bases, with 18 bases between them. Germline lookup yields CDR1 SGHVS and CDR2 FNYEAQ. CDR3 DNA sequence: TGTGCCAGCAGCCCCGAACCCCAGGGCGCGGGAAACACCATATATTTT. This sequence encodes CASSPEPQGAGNTIYF. Based on the CDR3 plus reference TRBV7-6 and TRBJ1-3, the full variable domain is GAGVSQSPRYKVTKRGQDVALRCDPISGHVSLYWYRQALGQGPEFLTYFNYEAQQDKSGLPNDRFSAERPEGSISTLTIQRTEQRDSAMYRCASSPEPQGAGNTIYFGEGSWLTVV.

The V and J genes are TRBV2 and TRBJ2-5; D unresolved. Germline CDR1 SNHLY, CDR2 FYNNEI. V gave up 8 bases and J gave up 4 bases, with 17 bases separating them. The CDR3 extends over 14 amino acids. CDR3 sequence reads: CASPNLPPGETQYF. CDR3 nucleotides: TGTGCCAGCCCTAACCTTCCCCCTGGAGAGACCCAGTACTTC.

This clone showed up just once. This chain uses TRBV27 with TRBJ2-1, with TRBD1 matching 8 bases. Germline assignment: CDR1 MNHEY and CDR2 SMNVEV (reference sequence). After removal of 2 bases from V and 3 bases from J, the junction contained 15 bases not matched to a gene. CDR3 size: 19 residues. CDR3 loop: CASSLAGGGWGRIYNEQFF. As DNA, the CDR3 is TGTGCCAGCAGTTTAGCAGGGGGCGGTTGGGGGCGAATCTACAATGAGCAGTTCTTC.

The rearrangement joins TRBV6-5 to TRBJ2-2; TRBD2 is a possible D gene (6 bases). CDR1 and CDR2 (germline): MNHEY, SVGAGI. Trimming took 5 bases from V and 5 from J, leaving 9 bases between them. This CDR3 is built from 13 residues. The CDR3, as DNA: TGTGCCAGCAGTCCGAGCGGGACCGGGGAGCTGTTTTTT. Protein: CASSPSGTGELFF.

The rearrangement joins TRBV6-1 to TRBJ1-2; TRBD1 is a possible D gene (5 bases). The CDR3 is 14 residues long. V was clipped by 3 bases and J by 6 bases, with 14 bases between them. CDR1 is MNHNS and CDR2 is SASEGT in the germline V gene. The CDR3 spells CASSEGRDYNGYTF. The CDR3 nucleotides read TGTGCCAGCAGTGAGGGCCGGGACTATAATGGCTACACCTTC.

This chain links TRBV4-1 with TRBJ1-6; D is perhaps TRBD1 (6 bases). V lost 0 bases and J 9 bases, leaving 15 bases between the germline ends. The germline V gene has CDR1 MGHRA and CDR2 YSYEKL. The CDR3 sequence is 16 residues long. CDR3 amino acids: CASSQDGTPFGSPLHF. For the CDR3, the DNA is TGCGCCAGCAGCCAAGACGGGACACCGTTTGGTTCACCCCTCCACTTT.